Listed here is a single TCR beta chain. The method was immunoSEQ multiplex PCR; TCRdb's version includes in-frame clones alone and lacks a portion of them. Found here are about 100,000 clones, roughly nine tenths of them singletons; the top ten hold around 8%. This sample was taken from a study of T cell responses to AZD1222 COVID-19 vaccine. Germline loops: CDR1 SEHNR, CDR2 FQNEAQ (reference sequence). This CDR3 contains 11 residues. V was pared by 4 bases and J by 3 bases, with 1 base between. The TCR comes from an adult who received the AZD1222 COVID-19 vaccine. V and J are TRBV7-9 and TRBJ1-5; D gene ambiguous. The sequencing here drew on peripheral blood, taken 28 days after the second AZD1222 dose. CDR3 nucleotide sequence: TGTGCCAGCAGCTCCAATCAGCCCCAGCATTTT. Amino acid sequence: CASSSNQPQHF.